What follows are 29 T cell receptor beta chains derived from one specimen sequenced in a study of regulatory T cells in long-lasting Graves disease listed by TCRdb under 2021. The meaning of the sample's time point label: newly diagnosed GD, antithyroid drugs for less than 3 months. RNA was extracted from PBMCs in TRIzol for both TCR sequencing and RNA sequencing. Library method: multiplex PCR. The data were produced on an Illumina HiSeq 4000. CDR3 regions were amplified by Arm-PCR with iRepertoire HTBI primers to construct TCR beta libraries. Using fastp trimming at Q25 and MiXCR clonotype assembly, TCRdb reanalyzed the public sequencing data and kept in-frame beta chains. Merged by CDR3 protein, the rows form single entries marked with the most common genes and DNA. A total of approximately 400,000 distinct CDR3 sequences appear in this sample, 10% to 15% of them only once. About 19% of the sample is taken by the ten largest.

These same data were also listed under a study on T cells in Graves' hyperthyroidism and ophthalmopathy.

Sequenced material: peripheral blood mononuclear cells (PBMCs), taken at new diagnosis, from a patient treated with antithyroid drugs. The source of these receptors is a woman under 30 with Graves disease. Donor details come from another sample of the same person, matched by shared clones.

This clonotype turned up a few times. J is TRBJ1-2 and V is TRBV4-1; 7 nucleotides agree with TRBD1. Germline V gives CDR1 MGHRA, CDR2 YSYEKL. This CDR3 has 21 residues. V shed 1 base and J 10 bases; nucleotides not matched to a gene: 30. In DNA, the CDR3 is TGCGCCAGCAGCCAAGGTCGCTACTTTCTAGGGTCTCGACAGGGCACTCATGACTACACCTTC. Translation gives CASSQGRYFLGSRQGTHDYTF.

In this sample, this clonotype turned up many times. J is TRBJ2-5 and V is TRBV12-3 or TRBV12-4, with TRBD2 matching 9 bases. The trim removed 2 bases at V and 4 bases at J, leaving 5 bases unmatched. The length of the CDR3 is 15 residues. The CDR3 region is CASSLSASGVETQYF. As DNA, the CDR3 is TGTGCCAGCAGTTTAAGCGCTAGCGGGGTAGAGACCCAGTACTTC.

This clonotype was observed a handful of times. The chain joins TRBV19 to TRBJ2-2; TRBD1 is a possible D gene (6 bases). This CDR3 has 16 residues. Trimming took 3 bases from V and 0 from J, leaving 11 bases between them. Germline V gene lookup returns CDR1 LNHDA and CDR2 SQIVND (reference sequence). Here the CDR3 reads CASSILGTPNTGELFF. In nucleotides, the CDR3 is TGTGCCAGTAGTATCCTCGGGACACCGAACACCGGGGAGCTGTTTTTT.

This clonotype occurred many times. This sequence joins TRBV10-3 and TRBJ2-1; 11 bases line up with TRBD1. This CDR3 has 16 amino acids. Germline CDR1 is ENHRY and CDR2 is SYGVKD. The trim removed 4 bases at V and 2 bases at J, leaving 4 bases unmatched. The CDR3 DNA reads as TGTGCCATCAGTGGACGGACAGGGGGCACCTACAATGAGCAGTTCTTC. Translation: CAISGRTGGTYNEQFF.

This clonotype was counted many times. A read error may produce the germline difference seen at one junction end. The chain recombines TRBV5-1 with TRBJ1-1; tentative D call: TRBD1 (6 bases). CDR3 length: 15 amino acids. The germline CDR1 and CDR2 sequences are SGHRS and YFSETQ. The chain's CDR3 is CASSLVDSLKTEAFF. DNA for the CDR3: TGCGCCAGCAGCTTGGTGGACAGCCTGAAGACTGAAGCTTTCTTT.

This clonotype showed up many times. The chain has TRBV24-1 and TRBJ2-7, with TRBD1 identical over 9 bases. V gave up 3 bases and J gave up 4 bases; unmatched junction bases: 9. CDR1 KGHDR and CDR2 SFDVKD come from the germline V gene. CDR3 length: 16 amino acids. In DNA form, the CDR3 reads TGTGCCACCAGTGATCGATCCGGGACAGGGAGGTACGAGCAGTACTTC. Translation: CATSDRSGTGRYEQYF.

This clonotype was found many times. The chain has TRBV7-8 and TRBJ1-1; 9 bases match TRBD1. V shed 5 bases, J shed 4 bases, and the junction held 17 bases outside the gene matches. Germline assignment: CDR1 SGHVS and CDR2 FQNEAQ. The CDR3 length is 18 residues. CDR3 coding DNA: TGTGCCAGCAGCGAATTAGGGATTATCGGGACAGGGACCACTGAAGCTTTCTTT. Protein product: CASSELGIIGTGTTEAFF.

This clonotype has at least ten counts. This rearrangement joins TRBV19 to TRBJ2-2, with D tentatively TRBD2 (5 bases). The CDR3 runs 15 residues. The germline gives CDR1 LNHDA, CDR2 SQIVND (reference sequence). Trimming removed 7 bases at V and 0 bases at J, with 12 bases between. This CDR3 reads CASTSEVSNTGELFF. CDR3 DNA: TGTGCCAGTACCTCGGAGGTTTCGAACACCGGGGAGCTGTTTTTT.

The V call is TRBV19, the J call TRBJ2-1; 7 nucleotides align to TRBD2. CDR3 size: 16 residues. Unmatched junction bases numbered 11, after V lost 4 bases and J lost 5 bases. The germline gives CDR1 LNHDA, CDR2 SQIVND (reference sequence). CDR3 loop: CASSRREGSLNNEQFF. The CDR3 DNA is TGTGCCAGTAGTAGAAGGGAGGGTTCTTTGAACAATGAGCAGTTCTTC.

In its sample, this clonotype was seen many times. The CDR3 DNA sequence: TGCAGTGCTACGTGGACAAACACTGAAGCTTTCTTT. It yields the protein CSATWTNTEAFF. V and J are TRBV20-1 and TRBJ1-1; possibly TRBD1 for D (5 bases). The CDR3 length is 12 residues. Germline CDR1 DFQATT, CDR2 SNEGSKA (reference sequence). Deletions cut 4 bases from V and 2 bases from J, with 8 bases between.

This clonotype showed up just once. The V and J genes are TRBV19 and TRBJ2-1; TRBD2 might be the D (5 bases). V lost 6 bases and J 6 bases, leaving 12 bases between the germline ends. CDR3 length equals 13 residues. Germline CDR1 is LNHDA and CDR2 is SQIVND (reference sequence). The CDR3 bases are TGTGCCAGTAGGACTATAAACAGCAATGAGCAGTTCTTC. As protein: CASRTINSNEQFF.

Many counts were recorded for this clonotype. The junction does not match germline at one end; this may be a read error. This CDR3 is CASSQDWGDGPNTEAFF. The CDR3 DNA reads TGCGCCAGCAGCCAAGATTGGGGGGACGGGCCGAACACTGAAGCTTTCTTT. This chain connects TRBV11-2 to TRBJ1-1, with D perhaps TRBD1 (5 bases). Germline CDR1 SGHAT, CDR2 FQNNGV. The CDR3 spans 17 residues. Using reference TRBV11-2 and TRBJ1-1 for the parts outside the CDR3, the full variable domain is EAGVAQSPRYKIIEKRQSVAFWCNPISGHATLYWYQQILGQGPKLLIQFQNNGVVDDSQLPKDRFSAERLKGVDSTLKIQPAKLEDSAVYLCASSQDWGDGPNTEAFFGQGTRLTVV.

Many counts were recorded for this clonotype. The V call is TRBV6-5, the J call TRBJ1-6; 8 bases match TRBD1. The CDR3 sequence is 12 residues long. CDR1 MNHEY and CDR2 SVGAGI come from the germline V gene. After removal of 2 bases from V and 13 bases from J, the junction contained 1 base not matched to a gene. CDR3 sequence reads: CASSYGQGPLHF. As DNA, the CDR3 is TGTGCCAGCAGTTACGGACAGGGCCCCCTCCACTTT.

This clonotype was observed many times. The chain carries TRBV5-1 and TRBJ2-7, with 13 bases that match TRBD2. This CDR3 spans 17 amino acids. CDR1 and CDR2 (germline): SGHRS, YFSETQ. The J segment lost 2 bases and the V segment lost 2 bases, leaving 7 bases of the junction unmatched. The DNA for the CDR3 is TGCGCCAGCAGCTTCAAAGGGACTAGCGGGATTACCTACGAGCAGTACTTC. It translates to CASSFKGTSGITYEQYF.

This clonotype was detected ten times or more. The rearrangement joins TRBV28 to TRBJ2-1, with 11 bases fitting TRBD2. J was trimmed by 6 bases and V by 5 bases; bases with no gene match: 12. Germline V gives CDR1 MDHEN, CDR2 SYDVKM. The CDR3 has 17 amino acids. CDR3 in DNA: TGTGCCAGCAGTCCCCGGGGCGTTAGCGGGAGGGGCAATGAGCAGTTCTTC. Translating it yields CASSPRGVSGRGNEQFF.

This clonotype was recorded many times. The rearrangement joins TRBV6-2 or TRBV6-3 to TRBJ2-1; TRBD1 is a possible D gene (6 bases). The length of the CDR3 is 17 residues. Germline values: CDR1 MNHEY, CDR2 SVGEGT. Trimming stripped 6 bases from V and 0 bases from J, with 18 bases between. The CDR3 nucleotides read TGTGCCAGCAGCCTAACCACGGCAGGGGCCTCCTACAATGAGCAGTTCTTC. Protein: CASSLTTAGASYNEQFF.

This clonotype has ten or more counts. For the CDR3, the DNA is TGTGCCAGCAGCTTAGCCTACAGGGATCAAGCCGGCTATGGCTACACCTTC. Translation: CASSLAYRDQAGYGYTF. This chain joins TRBV7-9 and TRBJ1-2; weak D call: TRBD1 (6 bases). V shed 0 bases and J shed 4 bases, with 18 bases lying between them. Germline-derived CDR1 and CDR2 are SEHNR and FQNEAQ (reference sequence). The CDR3 consists of 17 residues.

This clonotype came up many times. The chain links TRBV28 to TRBJ1-2; no clear D. The CDR3 has 15 amino acids. Germline CDR1 reads MDHEN; CDR2 reads SYDVKM. The ends were cut back, 3 bases at V and 6 bases at J, with 17 bases in the middle. The CDR3 sequence is CASSFLEVLFDGYTF. CDR3 DNA sequence: TGTGCCAGCAGTTTTCTCGAGGTACTATTTGATGGCTACACCTTC.

The gene calls are TRBV5-1 and TRBJ2-1; 11 bases line up with TRBD1. The ends lost 4 bases at V and 7 bases at J; junction bases unmatched: 7. Germline V gene sequence: CDR1 SGHRS, CDR2 YFSETQ. CDR3 length: 15 residues. The CDR3 reads CASSLEGQGGNEQFF. The CDR3 DNA reads TGCGCCAGCAGCCTGGAGGGACAGGGGGGGAATGAGCAGTTCTTC. Looking up the rest from reference TRBV5-1 and TRBJ2-1 gives the full variable domain: KAGVTQTPRYLIKTRGQQVTLSCSPISGHRSVSWYQQTPGQGLQFLFEYFSETQRNKGNFPGRFSGRQFSNSRSEMNVSTLELGDSALYLCASSLEGQGGNEQFFGPGTRLTVL.

At least ten counts were recorded for this clonotype. The genes are TRBV2 and TRBJ2-7; D is ambiguous. The germline gives CDR1 SNHLY, CDR2 FYNNEI. V was clipped by 7 bases and J by 6 bases, with 16 bases between them. CDR3 length equals 13 residues. The CDR3 DNA reads as TGTGCCAGCATACAGCTCTTATCCAGCGAGCAGTACTTC. Translated: CASIQLLSSEQYF.

This clonotype was detected only a few times. The rearrangement uses TRBV6-2 or TRBV6-3 and TRBJ1-5; maybe TRBD1 (5 bases). V lost 2 bases and J lost 2, with 25 bases in between. The CDR3 length is 20 residues. Germline V gene lookup returns CDR1 MNHEY and CDR2 SVGEGT. The chain's CDR3 is CASSYHSRRGGGNGNQPQHF. The CDR3 nucleotides are TGTGCCAGCAGTTACCACTCAAGGAGGGGAGGAGGAAATGGCAATCAGCCCCAGCATTTT.

This clonotype has a count of ten or more. The chain has TRBV10-3 and TRBJ2-1; 11 nucleotides match TRBD2. This CDR3 comprises 17 residues. The V gene end was trimmed by 3 bases and the J gene end by 4 bases; junction bases not matched to a gene: 8. Germline V gene lookup returns CDR1 ENHRY and CDR2 SYGVKD. The CDR3 bases are TGTGCCATCAGTGACCCAGAGACTAGCGGGGAATACAATGAGCAGTTCTTC. Translation: CAISDPETSGEYNEQFF.

This clonotype has more than one count but fewer than ten. The rearrangement joins TRBV6-1 to TRBJ2-1; 10 nucleotides agree with TRBD2. CDR1 MNHNS and CDR2 SASEGT come from the germline V gene. The junction had 20 bases not matched to a gene; V was cut back by 9 bases and J by 9 bases. The CDR3 has 17 amino acids. The CDR3 region is CARGPSGGALALSEQFF. The CDR3 bases are TGTGCCAGGGGACCCAGCGGGGGGGCGCTTGCTTTAAGTGAGCAGTTCTTC.

The sample holds many counts of this clonotype. The V and J genes are TRBV29-1 and TRBJ2-5; 10 bases are shared with TRBD2. The CDR3 extends over 15 amino acids. J was trimmed by 4 bases and V by 4 bases; bases with no gene match: 9. Per the germline V gene, CDR1 is SQVTM and CDR2 is ANQGSEA. This CDR3 is CSVAPSGSLGETQYF. The DNA of the CDR3 is TGCAGCGTTGCCCCTAGCGGGAGCCTTGGAGAGACCCAGTACTTC.

The CDR3 here is CSARGQGPGNQPQHF. The CDR3 DNA reads TGCAGTGCTAGAGGTCAGGGACCTGGCAATCAGCCCCAGCATTTT. The chain joins TRBV20-1 to TRBJ1-5, with D possibly matching TRBD1 (5 bases). The CDR3 totals 15 residues. V lost 1 base and J 2 bases, leaving 12 bases between the germline ends. The germline V gene encodes CDR1 DFQATT and CDR2 SNEGSKA (reference sequence).

A few counts support this clonotype. V and J are TRBV27 and TRBJ2-5; TRBD1 might be the D (5 bases). Deletions cut 2 bases from V and 5 bases from J, with 18 bases between. The CDR3 consists of 16 residues. Germline values: CDR1 MNHEY, CDR2 SMNVEV (reference sequence). The CDR3 region is CASSLGAGPPRETQYF. The CDR3 DNA reads as TGTGCCAGCAGTTTAGGGGCAGGACCCCCGAGGGAGACCCAGTACTTC.

This clonotype showed up many times. The V and J genes are TRBV20-1 and TRBJ2-3; 10 bases fit TRBD2. Per germline, CDR1 DFQATT and CDR2 SNEGSKA (reference sequence). V shed 5 bases, J shed 4 bases, and the junction held 18 bases outside the gene matches. This CDR3 has 18 residues. The CDR3 DNA sequence: TGCAGTGCTCTTCCCGGGACTAGCGTTCTGGTTAGCGCAGATACGCAGTATTTT. This translates into CSALPGTSVLVSADTQYF.

The table lists this clonotype with many counts. The rearrangement joins TRBV6-1 to TRBJ2-7; possibly TRBD2 for D (5 bases). CDR3 length equals 15 residues. The ends were cut back, 4 bases at V and 0 bases at J, with 13 bases in the middle. The germline gives CDR1 MNHNS, CDR2 SASEGT. CDR3 DNA sequence: TGTGCCAGCAGTGCGGCACTCCGGGACTCCTACGAGCAGTACTTC. Protein sequence: CASSAALRDSYEQYF.

Many counts were recorded for this clonotype. The chain couples TRBV10-3 to TRBJ1-1; possibly TRBD1 for D (5 bases). Trimming removed 5 bases at V and 6 bases at J, with 16 bases between. This CDR3 is built from 14 residues. Germline values: CDR1 ENHRY, CDR2 SYGVKD. The CDR3 coding sequence is TGTGCCATCAGTACCGGGACCGCTCACGCTGAAGCTTTCTTT. Protein: CAISTGTAHAEAFF.